These 25 T cell receptor beta chains were all obtained from the same sample, sequenced in a study of cytomegalovirus exposure and HLA in healthy donors. PCR involved 60 Vbeta and 13 Jbeta primers. Profiling relied on immunoSEQ multiplex PCR, and the TCRdb table lists in-frame clones only, not all of them. The sample consists of 150,000 to 200,000 clones, roughly 77% of them appearing once. The sequenced sample was PBMCs. These receptors were collected from a man between 35 and 55 years old in good health and CMV-seropositive.

The J gene is TRBJ2-7, the V gene TRBV20-1; no reliable D call. Trimming removed 6 bases at V and 4 bases at J, with 10 bases between. The germline V gene has CDR1 DFQATT and CDR2 SNEGSKA (reference sequence). The CDR3 is 11 amino acids. CDR3: CSAALGYEQYF. For the CDR3, the DNA is TGCAGTGCAGCCCTCGGTTACGAGCAGTACTTC.

In this sample, this clone turned up once. This rearrangement joins TRBV28 to TRBJ2-7, with TRBD2 matching over 7 bases. Germline CDR1 and CDR2: MDHEN and SYDVKM. V shed 6 bases, J shed 0 bases, and the junction held 8 bases outside the gene matches. There are 15 residues in the CDR3. The CDR3 protein is CASRVGGTNSYEQYF. In DNA form, the CDR3 reads TGTGCCAGCAGGGTCGGGGGGACCAACTCCTACGAGCAGTACTTC.

The chain links TRBV7-9 to TRBJ2-7, with 7 bases that match TRBD1. Per germline, CDR1 SEHNR and CDR2 FQNEAQ (reference sequence). The CDR3 consists of 12 residues. Germline trimming cut 5 bases from V and 6 bases from J; bases unmatched to any gene: 4. The CDR3 nucleotides are TGTGCCAGCAGCACCACAGGGGTCGAGCAGTACTTC. Protein sequence: CASSTTGVEQYF.

This clone has just one count. The chain links TRBV5-4 to TRBJ2-7, with 10 positions matching TRBD2. Germline V gene lookup returns CDR1 SGHNT and CDR2 YYREEE (reference sequence). CDR3 length equals 16 residues. Unmatched junction bases numbered 5, after V lost 0 bases and J lost 2 bases. The CDR3 DNA sequence: TGTGCCAGCAGCTTGGCCGGGAGCGGGGGGGCCTACGAGCAGTACTTC. Translated, it gives CASSLAGSGGAYEQYF.

CDR3: CASSLDRGNQPQHF. The CDR3 nucleotides are TGTGCCAGCAGTCTCGACAGGGGGAATCAGCCCCAGCATTTT. The rearrangement joins TRBV27 to TRBJ1-5; TRBD1 aligns across 9 bases. CDR3 length equals 14 residues. Losses at the gene ends were 5 bases for V and 4 bases for J; bases not matched to a gene: 3. Germline V gene lookup returns CDR1 MNHEY and CDR2 SMNVEV (reference sequence).

V and J are TRBV6-5 and TRBJ1-2; D uncertain. The CDR3 sequence is 13 residues long. Germline V gives CDR1 MNHEY, CDR2 SVGAGI. The V end lost 5 bases, the J end lost 4 bases, and 11 bases lay between the germline ends. In nucleotides, the CDR3 is TGTGCCAGCAGTCCGCGGGGATCCTATGGCTACACCTTC. Amino acid sequence: CASSPRGSYGYTF.

This rearrangement joins TRBV7-9 to TRBJ2-5, with D possibly matching TRBD1 (6 bases). CDR3 length: 16 residues. The germline V gene encodes CDR1 SEHNR and CDR2 FQNEAQ (reference sequence). Trimming removed 7 bases at V and 1 base at J, with 19 bases between. This CDR3 reads CASKGTARDIQETQYF. The CDR3 DNA is TGTGCCAGCAAGGGGACGGCCCGGGACATCCAAGAGACCCAGTACTTC.

The V call is TRBV19, the J call TRBJ1-6, with TRBD1 matching over 10 bases. This CDR3 contains 13 residues. Germline V lookup: CDR1 LNHDA, CDR2 SQIVND (reference sequence). V shed 8 bases, J shed 13 bases, and the junction held 8 bases outside the gene matches. The CDR3 is CASGQGVPKPLHF. In DNA form, the CDR3 reads TGTGCCAGTGGACAGGGGGTCCCTAAGCCCCTCCACTTT.

V usage is TRBV7-2 and J usage is TRBJ2-5; D is uncertain. Looked up from germline, CDR1 is SGHTA and CDR2 is FQGNSA. Trimming took 1 base from V and 2 from J, leaving 5 bases between them. The CDR3 totals 13 residues. The CDR3 bases are TGTGCCAGCAGCTTAGTCAGGCAAGAGACCCAGTACTTC. Amino acids: CASSLVRQETQYF. Together with reference TRBV7-2 and TRBJ2-5, the CDR3 gives the full variable domain: GAGVSQSPSNKVTEKGKDVELRCDPISGHTALYWYRQSLGQGLEFLIYFQGNSAPDKSGLPSDRFSAERTGGSVSTLTIQRTQQEDSAVYLCASSLVRQETQYFGPGTRLLVL.

The chain joins TRBV10-3 to TRBJ2-1, with D possibly TRBD2 on 5 matching bases. In germline, CDR1 is ENHRY, CDR2 SYGVKD. The CDR3 runs to 12 residues. The V end was cut by 6 bases, the J end by 9 bases, with 12 bases between. This CDR3 is CAIRSPAGEQFF. The CDR3 nucleotides are TGTGCCATCAGAAGCCCCGCGGGTGAGCAGTTCTTC.

The chain links TRBV7-9 to TRBJ2-5; 7 bases are shared with TRBD1. The CDR3 covers 16 residues. Trimming removed 5 bases from V and 4 bases from J; junction bases left unmatched: 13. Germline V gene lookup returns CDR1 SEHNR and CDR2 FQNEAQ (reference sequence). The CDR3 protein is CASSPVGADRLETQYF. CDR3 coding DNA: TGTGCCAGCAGCCCAGTGGGGGCGGACAGGCTAGAGACCCAGTACTTC. The whole variable domain, remainder taken from reference TRBV7-9 and TRBJ2-5, is DTGVSQNPRHKITKRGQNVTFRCDPISEHNRLYWYRQTLGQGPEFLTYFQNEAQLEKSRLLSDRFSAERPKGSFSTLEIQRTEQGDSAMYLCASSPVGADRLETQYFGPGTRLLVL.

The chain uses TRBV5-1 and TRBJ2-7; D may be TRBD1 (6 bases). The germline gives CDR1 SGHRS, CDR2 YFSETQ. V lost 7 bases to trimming and J lost 2 bases, with 16 bases between them. The CDR3 is 14 amino acids. The CDR3 DNA follows: TGCGCCAGCCGGCCCCCGGGACATACCTACGAGCAGTACTTC. Translating it yields CASRPPGHTYEQYF.

In this sample, this clone turned up once. In nucleotides, the CDR3 is TGTGCCAGCAGCTCGGACAGGGGGCGGAACGAGCAGTACTTC. Residues: CASSSDRGRNEQYF. V usage is TRBV5-6 and J usage is TRBJ2-7; 11 bases line up with TRBD1. V lost 3 bases to trimming and J lost 5 bases; unmatched junction nucleotides: 4. This CDR3 spans 14 amino acids. The germline V gene has CDR1 SGHDT and CDR2 YYEEEE.

The rearrangement joins TRBV10-1 to TRBJ2-5; 8 positions match TRBD1. The germline CDR1 and CDR2 sequences are WNHNN and SYGVQD (reference sequence). J gave up 10 bases and V 6 bases, and 13 bases lay outside the gene matches. The CDR3 is 14 amino acids. This CDR3 reads CASSDQGAPGIQYF. Here the CDR3 DNA reads TGCGCCAGCAGCGACCAGGGGGCGCCCGGCATCCAGTACTTC.

This chain links TRBV7-8 with TRBJ2-3; no clear D. CDR3 length: 11 residues. V was trimmed by 4 bases and J by 6 bases, leaving 5 bases between them. The germline gives CDR1 SGHVS, CDR2 FQNEAQ. This CDR3 reads CASSSTDTQYF. CDR3 sequence (DNA): TGTGCCAGCAGCTCTACGGATACGCAGTATTTT.

This clone was found a few times. The J gene is TRBJ2-1, the V gene TRBV7-2; D remains ambiguous. The V and J ends lost 2 bases and 8 bases respectively, with 4 bases between them. There are 11 residues in the CDR3. Germline CDR1 reads SGHTA; CDR2 reads FQGNSA. This chain's CDR3 is CASSLWHEQFF. CDR3 bases: TGTGCCAGCAGCTTATGGCATGAGCAGTTCTTC.

This chain joins TRBV4-2 and TRBJ2-4; TRBD2 agrees at 8 bases. The CDR3 runs 17 residues. J gave up 0 bases and V 0 bases, and 4 bases lay outside the gene matches. Looked up from germline, CDR1 is LGHNA and CDR2 is YNFKEQ. The CDR3: CASSQDWAGGAKNIQYF. CDR3 DNA: TGTGCCAGCAGCCAAGATTGGGCGGGGGGAGCCAAAAACATTCAGTACTTC.

V and J are TRBV5-1 and TRBJ2-2, with D perhaps TRBD1 (6 bases). The CDR3 contains 16 residues. The V gene's germline CDR1 is SGHRS and CDR2 YFSETQ. V lost 4 bases, J lost 6 bases, and 19 bases lay in between. CDR3 region: CASSPRQVVQAGELFF. CDR3 nucleotide sequence: TGCGCCAGCAGCCCCAGACAGGTCGTCCAGGCCGGGGAGCTGTTTTTT.

This chain connects TRBV18 to TRBJ2-3; 9 bases align to TRBD2. This CDR3 region has 18 residues. Germline V gene lookup returns CDR1 KGHSH and CDR2 LQKENI. The ends lost 0 bases at V and 5 bases at J; junction bases unmatched: 12. The CDR3 sequence: CASSPPKFSGSKGDTQYF. As DNA, the CDR3 is TGTGCCAGCTCACCACCCAAGTTTAGCGGGAGTAAAGGAGATACGCAGTATTTT.

This chain links TRBV28 with TRBJ2-7; 10 bases fit TRBD2. The germline V gene has CDR1 MDHEN and CDR2 SYDVKM. This CDR3 comprises 16 residues. Trimming cost V 1 base and J 4 bases; bases outside gene matches: 7. CDR3 sequence: CASSLSASGSWYEQYF. CDR3 in DNA: TGTGCCAGCAGTTTATCGGCTAGCGGGAGTTGGTACGAGCAGTACTTC.

The sample holds a few counts of this clone. V gene TRBV18 combines with J gene TRBJ1-2; D unresolved. CDR1 KGHSH and CDR2 LQKENI come from the germline V gene. This CDR3 region has 13 residues. The germline V and J ends were trimmed by 4 bases and 4 bases, with 10 bases remaining between them. This CDR3 reads CASSQGESYGYTF. In DNA form, the CDR3 reads TGTGCCAGCTCACAGGGAGAGTCCTATGGCTACACCTTC.

The CDR3 region is CASSRTSGTRNEQFF. DNA of the CDR3: TGTGCCAGCAGTCGGACTAGCGGGACCCGCAATGAGCAGTTCTTC. This chain connects TRBV28 to TRBJ2-1, with 12 nucleotides matching TRBD2. J gave up 6 bases and V 5 bases, and 5 bases lay outside the gene matches. From germline, CDR1 is MDHEN and CDR2 SYDVKM. This CDR3 spans 15 amino acids.

J is TRBJ1-4 and V is TRBV9; the match to TRBD1 covers 9 bases. The germline V gene encodes CDR1 SGDLS and CDR2 YYNGEE. The CDR3 extends over 14 amino acids. Trimming at V came to 4 bases and at J to 14 bases, leaving 12 bases not matched to a gene. This CDR3 is CASSKTGGESSLFF. The CDR3 coding sequence is TGTGCCAGCAGCAAGACAGGGGGGGAATCGTCGCTGTTTTTT.

This clone has a single count. Other nucleotide sequences in the sample specify the same CDR3. CDR3 DNA: TGCGCCAGCAGCTTGGTCGGGGACACTGAAGCTTTCTTT. It encodes CASSLVGDTEAFF. The V gene is TRBV5-1, the J gene TRBJ1-1; D is undetermined. CDR1 is SGHRS, CDR2 YFSETQ, per germline. Trimming cost V 0 bases and J 3 bases, with 6 bases left between them. The CDR3 spans 13 residues.

The chain has TRBV6-5 and TRBJ2-7; TRBD2 aligns across 8 bases. V was pared by 6 bases and J by 4 bases, with 8 bases of the junction left unmatched. CDR3 length: 14 amino acids. Germline V gives CDR1 MNHEY, CDR2 SVGAGI. CDR3: CASSPRGGRYEQYF. CDR3 coding DNA: TGTGCCAGCAGCCCCCGGGGGGGCAGATACGAGCAGTACTTC.